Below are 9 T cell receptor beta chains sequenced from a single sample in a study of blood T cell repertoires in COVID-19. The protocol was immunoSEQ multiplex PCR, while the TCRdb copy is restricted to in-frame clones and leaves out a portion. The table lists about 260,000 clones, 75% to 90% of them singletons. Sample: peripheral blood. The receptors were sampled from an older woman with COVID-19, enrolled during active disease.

CDR3 sequence: CASSGRGLSGNTIYF. The CDR3 coding sequence is TGTGCCAGCAGCGGGAGGGGCCTCTCTGGAAACACCATATATTTT. The rearrangement uses TRBV11-2 and TRBJ1-3; D might be TRBD1 (5 bases). Per germline, CDR1 SGHAT and CDR2 FQNNGV. CDR3 length: 15 amino acids. Trimming pared 5 bases from V and 0 bases from J, leaving 11 bases between.

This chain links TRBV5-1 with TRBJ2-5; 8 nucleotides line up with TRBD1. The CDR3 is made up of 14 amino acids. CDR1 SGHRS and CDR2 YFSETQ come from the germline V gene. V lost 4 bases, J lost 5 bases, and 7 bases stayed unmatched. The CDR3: CASSPHRQGETQYF. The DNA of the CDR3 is TGCGCCAGCAGCCCGCATAGACAGGGGGAGACCCAGTACTTC.

The CDR3 nucleotides read TGTGCCAGCAGCTCAGGGACAGAATTTAACTATGGCTACACCTTC. Translating gives CASSSGTEFNYGYTF. V usage is TRBV7-9 and J usage is TRBJ1-2; 7 nucleotides match TRBD1. This CDR3 is built from 15 residues. The V gene end was trimmed by 4 bases and the J gene end by 1 base; junction bases not matched to a gene: 6. Germline V gene lookup returns CDR1 SEHNR and CDR2 FQNEAQ (reference sequence).

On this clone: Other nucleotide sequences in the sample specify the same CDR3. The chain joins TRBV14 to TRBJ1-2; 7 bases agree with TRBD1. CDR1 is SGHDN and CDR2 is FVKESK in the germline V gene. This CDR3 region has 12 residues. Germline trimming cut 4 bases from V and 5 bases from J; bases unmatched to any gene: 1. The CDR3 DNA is TGTGCCAGCAGCCCGACAGGGTATGGCTACACCTTC. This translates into CASSPTGYGYTF.

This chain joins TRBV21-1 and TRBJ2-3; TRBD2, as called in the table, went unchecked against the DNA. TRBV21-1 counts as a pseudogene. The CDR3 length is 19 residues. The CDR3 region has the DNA TGTGCCAGCAGCCCGGGGGGACTAGCGGGCCCTTATAGCACAGATACGCAGTATTTT. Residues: CASSPGGLAGPYSTDTQYF.

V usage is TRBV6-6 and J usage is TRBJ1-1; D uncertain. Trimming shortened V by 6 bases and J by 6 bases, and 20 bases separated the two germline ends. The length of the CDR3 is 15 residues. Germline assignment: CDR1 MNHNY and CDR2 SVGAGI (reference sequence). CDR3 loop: CASSLAGNPKAEAFF. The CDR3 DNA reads TGTGCCAGCAGCCTCGCCGGGAACCCCAAGGCTGAAGCTTTCTTT.

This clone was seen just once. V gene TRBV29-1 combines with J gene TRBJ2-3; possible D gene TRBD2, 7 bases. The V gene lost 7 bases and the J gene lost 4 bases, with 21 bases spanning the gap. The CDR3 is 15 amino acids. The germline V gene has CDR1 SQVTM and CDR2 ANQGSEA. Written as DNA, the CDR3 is TGCAGCGGCAGGGGTGCGGGAGTTGGGGCAGATACGCAGTATTTT. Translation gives CSGRGAGVGADTQYF.

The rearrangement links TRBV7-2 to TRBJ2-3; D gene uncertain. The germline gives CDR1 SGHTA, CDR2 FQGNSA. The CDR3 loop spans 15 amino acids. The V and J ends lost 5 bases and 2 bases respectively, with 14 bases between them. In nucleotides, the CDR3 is TGTGCCAGCAGCCCTACTCGATCCCTCACAGATACGCAGTATTTT. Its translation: CASSPTRSLTDTQYF.

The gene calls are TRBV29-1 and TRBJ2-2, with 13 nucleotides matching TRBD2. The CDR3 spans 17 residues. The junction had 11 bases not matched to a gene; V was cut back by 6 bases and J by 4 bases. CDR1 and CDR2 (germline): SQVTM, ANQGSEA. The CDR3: CSVGGLAGVEGTGELFF. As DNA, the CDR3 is TGCAGCGTCGGAGGACTAGCGGGGGTGGAAGGCACCGGGGAGCTGTTTTTT.